This T cell receptor (beta chain) was sequenced in a study of read filtering for tumor transcriptome and immune sequencing. Study-level background: DNase treatment preceded whole-transcriptome library preparation.

Germline lookup yields CDR1 SQVTM and CDR2 ANQGSEA. Trimming took 1 base from V and 4 from J, leaving 4 bases between them. This CDR3 contains 11 residues. The library was built from around 0.4 ug RNA with molecular barcoded adaptors for alpha/delta and beta/gamma chains. Via MiXCR, TCRdb re-called the reads, giving one row per CDR3 protein. The repertoire has 300 or so distinct CDR3 sequences, 79% of them found once; the top ten carry 20% to 30%. The sequence derives from a donor aged 40 or older with multiple myeloma. This table probably holds off-target reads from a library built for another chain. The sequenced sample was a population of CD138-negative cells sorted from bone marrow. V gene TRBV29-1 combines with J gene TRBJ1-2, with no clear D. The CDR3 DNA is TGCAGCGTTGAAGGCAGCTATGGCTACACCTTC. This sequence encodes CSVEGSYGYTF.